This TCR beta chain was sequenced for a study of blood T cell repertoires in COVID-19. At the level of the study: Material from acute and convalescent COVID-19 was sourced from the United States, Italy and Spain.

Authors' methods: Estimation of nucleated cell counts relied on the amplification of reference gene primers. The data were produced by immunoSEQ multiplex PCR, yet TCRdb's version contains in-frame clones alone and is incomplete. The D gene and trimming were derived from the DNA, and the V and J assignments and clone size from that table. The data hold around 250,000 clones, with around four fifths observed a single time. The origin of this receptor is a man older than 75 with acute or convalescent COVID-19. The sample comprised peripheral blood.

CDR3 in DNA: TGCGCCAGCAGCTTGGGGACAGGGGAAGCTTTCTTT. It is translated as CASSLGTGEAFF. J is TRBJ1-1 and V is TRBV5-1; 8 positions agree with TRBD1. This CDR3 has 12 amino acids. Per germline, CDR1 SGHRS and CDR2 YFSETQ. J gave up 8 bases and V 0 bases, and 0 bases lay outside the gene matches. Full variable domain (missing parts from reference TRBV5-1 and TRBJ1-1): KAGVTQTPRYLIKTRGQQVTLSCSPISGHRSVSWYQQTPGQGLQFLFEYFSETQRNKGNFPGRFSGRQFSNSRSEMNVSTLELGDSALYLCASSLGTGEAFFGQGTRLTVV.